The following is a T cell receptor beta chain sequence with its context. This table comes from immunoSEQ multiplex PCR, and its TCRdb copy is limited to in-frame clones, with some not included. The sample records around 300,000 clones, 86% being singletons. This specimen comes from a study of Ad26.COV2.S vaccination and SARS-CoV-2 variants. Germline V gene lookup returns CDR1 SGHDT and CDR2 YYEEEE. The V and J ends lost 5 bases and 7 bases respectively, with 13 bases between them. This CDR3 comprises 13 residues. Noted treatment: roughly 20 received Ad26.COV2.S at low or high dose, single or two shots; roughly five received placebo; per-sample allocation not given. Sampling happened 63 days after the first vaccine or placebo injection.

The chain combines TRBV5-6 with TRBJ2-1, with a weak D call TRBD1 (6 bases). The material was peripheral blood, obtained in a trial of Ad26.COV2.S vaccine versus placebo. The origin of this receptor is a person between 18 and 60 years old who received the Ad26.COV2.S COVID-19 vaccine or a placebo. DNA of the CDR3: TGTGCCAGCAGTTGGGTTGGACAGAATGAGCAGTTCTTC. This encodes CASSWVGQNEQFF.